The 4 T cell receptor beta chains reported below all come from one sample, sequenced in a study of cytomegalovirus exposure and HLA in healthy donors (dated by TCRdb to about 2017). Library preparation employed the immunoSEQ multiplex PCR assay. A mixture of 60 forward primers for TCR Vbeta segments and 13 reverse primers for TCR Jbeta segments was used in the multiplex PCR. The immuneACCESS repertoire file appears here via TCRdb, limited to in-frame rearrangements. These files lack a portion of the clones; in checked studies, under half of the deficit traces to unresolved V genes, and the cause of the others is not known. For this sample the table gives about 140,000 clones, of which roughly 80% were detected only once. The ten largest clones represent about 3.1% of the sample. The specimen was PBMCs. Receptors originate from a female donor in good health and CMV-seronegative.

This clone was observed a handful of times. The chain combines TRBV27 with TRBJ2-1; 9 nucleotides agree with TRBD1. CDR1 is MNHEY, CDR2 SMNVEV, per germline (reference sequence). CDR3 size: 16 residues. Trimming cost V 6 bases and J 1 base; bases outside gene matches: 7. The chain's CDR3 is CASSHRGRGSYNEQFF. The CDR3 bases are TGTGCCAGCAGCCACAGGGGGCGGGGGTCCTACAATGAGCAGTTCTTC.

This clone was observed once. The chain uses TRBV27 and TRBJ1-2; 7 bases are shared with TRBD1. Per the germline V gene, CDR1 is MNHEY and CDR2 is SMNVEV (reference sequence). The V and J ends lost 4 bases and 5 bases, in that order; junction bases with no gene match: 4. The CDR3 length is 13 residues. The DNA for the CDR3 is TGTGCCAGCAGTTCCGGGACAGAGTATGGCTACACCTTC. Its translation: CASSSGTEYGYTF.

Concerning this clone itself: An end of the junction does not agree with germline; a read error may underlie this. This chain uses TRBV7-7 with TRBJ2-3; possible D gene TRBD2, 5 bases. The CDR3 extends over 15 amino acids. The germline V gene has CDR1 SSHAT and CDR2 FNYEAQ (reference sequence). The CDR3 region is CASSLASGRTDTQYF. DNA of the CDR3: TGTGCTAGCAGCTTAGCCAGCGGACGCACAGATACGCAGTATTTT.

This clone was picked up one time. For the CDR3, the DNA is TGCGCCAGCAGCTTTGGGGGACAGGGGGCGAGAAATGAGCAGTTCTTC. This codes for CASSFGGQGARNEQFF. This chain joins TRBV5-1 and TRBJ2-1, with 12 nucleotides matching TRBD1. V was pared by 2 bases and J by 7 bases, with 7 bases of the junction left unmatched. CDR3 length: 16 amino acids. The germline CDR1 and CDR2 sequences are SGHRS and YFSETQ.